This T cell receptor (beta chain) was documented in a study of blood T cell repertoires in COVID-19. Libraries were prepared by immunoSEQ multiplex PCR; TCRdb keeps only in-frame clonotypes and omits some of them. This table has about 230,000 clones, 65% to 90% appearing once. Germline V lookup: CDR1 MDHEN, CDR2 SYDVKM. The CDR3 is 18 amino acids. Trimming removed 7 bases from V and 0 bases from J; junction bases left unmatched: 11. This chain links TRBV28 with TRBJ1-6; 8 bases fit TRBD1. Sequenced: peripheral blood. The clonotype was recovered from a woman between 45 and 65 years old with acute or convalescent COVID-19. This CDR3 reads CASTQRGGQGSYNSPLHF. The DNA of the CDR3 is TGTGCCAGCACCCAAAGGGGCGGACAGGGCTCCTATAATTCACCCCTCCACTTT.